This TCR beta chain comes out of a study of blood T cell repertoires in COVID-19. Overall study context: The United States, Italy and Spain supplied acute and convalescent COVID-19 samples. Sample material is recorded as cDNA or gDNA derived from T cells, B-cell-depleted T cells, or PBMCs.

Losses at the gene ends were 6 bases for V and 4 bases for J; bases not matched to a gene: 9. Looked up from germline, CDR1 is MDHEN and CDR2 is SYDVKM. CDR3 length: 15 amino acids. Original processing notes: From reference gene primer amplification, estimates of nucleated cell counts were derived. The data were produced by immunoSEQ multiplex PCR, yet TCRdb's version contains in-frame clones alone and is incomplete. V and J calls and clone size are given by that table; D and trimming were obtained from the DNA. Of some 170,000 clones detected, roughly 82% appear once; the ten largest clones hold more than 7.5%.

The receptor comes from a woman aged 70-85 years with acute or convalescent COVID-19. The chain carries TRBV28 and TRBJ1-5; the match to TRBD1 covers 7 bases. Source material: peripheral blood. The chain's CDR3 is CASSILQGPNQPQHF. In DNA form, the CDR3 reads TGTGCCAGCAGCATTCTACAGGGGCCGAATCAGCCCCAGCATTTT.